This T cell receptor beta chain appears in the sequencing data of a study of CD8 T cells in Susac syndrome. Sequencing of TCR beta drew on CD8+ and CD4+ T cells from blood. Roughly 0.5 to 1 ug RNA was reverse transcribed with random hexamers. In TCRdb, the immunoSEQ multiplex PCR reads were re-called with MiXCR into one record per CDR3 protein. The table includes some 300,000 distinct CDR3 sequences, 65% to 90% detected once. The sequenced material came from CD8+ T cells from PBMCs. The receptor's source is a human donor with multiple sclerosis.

The CDR3 sequence is CASGTGGMRGYTF. The CDR3 nucleotides read TGCGCCAGCGGGACAGGGGGCATGAGAGGCTACACCTTC. V gene TRBV10-2 combines with J gene TRBJ1-2, with 12 nucleotides matching TRBD1. The CDR3 totals 13 residues. CDR1 is WSHSY and CDR2 is SAAADI in the germline V gene. The junction had 6 bases not matched to a gene; V was cut back by 8 bases and J by 8 bases.